What follows describes a single T cell receptor beta chain. The antigen is unknown. The sample providers were healthy Caucasian people from Russia, aged roughly 6 to 90. Total RNA was extracted at no less than 6 micrograms per sample. This sample was included in a study of blood T cells in healthy people across ages. For the second PCR, which ran for about 7 to 12 cycles, a sample-barcoded 5' primer and a J-beta primer mix were used. Using its own MiXCR run on the 5' RACE reads, TCRdb lists one record per CDR3 protein. The data contain approximately 670,000 distinct CDR3 sequences, around two fifths of them seen just once; the ten biggest clones take up 25% to 35%. There are 13 residues in the CDR3. Germline assignment: CDR1 SNHLY and CDR2 FYNNEI. Unmatched junction bases numbered 3, after V lost 6 bases and J lost 9 bases. Study-wide points: Without sorted subsets, naive and antigen-experienced compartments could not be conclusively compared. Higher diversity, along with more naive CD4+ cells, distinguished long-lived donors from aged donors.

The sample was blood. This chain links TRBV2 with TRBJ2-1; 12 positions match TRBD1. This TCR came from an elderly man in good health. CDR3 nucleotide sequence: TGTGCCAGCAGGGGACAGGGGGCGGGTGAGCAGTTCTTC. Protein: CASRGQGAGEQFF.